This T cell receptor (beta chain) derives from a study of blood T cell repertoires in COVID-19. Across the whole study: The United States, Italy and Spain were the sources of the acute and convalescent COVID-19 samples. T cells, B-cell-depleted T cells, or PBMCs supplied cDNA or gDNA.

In the source study's methods: Amplification of reference gene primers was used by the study to estimate nucleated cell counts. TCRdb's copy holds only in-frame clones and misses some; the assay was immunoSEQ multiplex PCR. The DNA was the basis for D and trimming; V, J and clone size are from that table. The table has roughly 250,000 clones, approximately 90% seen once. This CDR3 is built from 17 residues. Looked up from germline, CDR1 is LGHDT and CDR2 is YNNKEL (reference sequence). V lost 1 base to trimming and J lost 0 bases; unmatched junction nucleotides: 3. The TCR was taken from a woman aged 40-49 years who had recovered from COVID-19. The specimen was peripheral blood. This chain joins TRBV3-1 (or the pseudogene TRBV3-2) and TRBJ2-2; 9 bases match TRBD2. The CDR3 loop reads CASSQVSGGTNTGELFF. As DNA, the CDR3 is TGTGCCAGCAGCCAAGTGAGCGGGGGGACGAACACCGGGGAGCTGTTTTTT.